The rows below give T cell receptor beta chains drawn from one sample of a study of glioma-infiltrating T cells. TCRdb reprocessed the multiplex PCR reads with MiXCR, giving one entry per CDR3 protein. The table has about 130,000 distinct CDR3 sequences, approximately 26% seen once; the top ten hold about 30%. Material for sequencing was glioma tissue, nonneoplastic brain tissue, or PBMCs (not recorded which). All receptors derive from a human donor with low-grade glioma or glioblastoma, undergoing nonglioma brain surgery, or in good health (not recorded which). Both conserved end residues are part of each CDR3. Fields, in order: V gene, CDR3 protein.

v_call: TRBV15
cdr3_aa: CATSRTGQVRGETQYF

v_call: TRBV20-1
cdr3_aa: CSARDASRNEKLFF

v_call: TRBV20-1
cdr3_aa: CSARGNEKLLF

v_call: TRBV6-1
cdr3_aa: CASRHLAGGSYNEQFF

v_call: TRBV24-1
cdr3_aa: CATNPGQANTGELFF

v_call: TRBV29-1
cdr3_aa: CSVEDPPSGELFF

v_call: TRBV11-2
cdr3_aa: CASSKDRGTLGEKLFF

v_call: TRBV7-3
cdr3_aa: CASSLSPRAGGLTDTQYF

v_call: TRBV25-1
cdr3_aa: CASSGMGFTEAFF

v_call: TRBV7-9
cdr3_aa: CASSLLGGPDTQYF

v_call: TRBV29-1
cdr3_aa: CSGKGTVNTEAFF

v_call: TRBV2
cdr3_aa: CASRRGEGTDTQYF

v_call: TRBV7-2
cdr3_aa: CASSARRLHAYGYTF

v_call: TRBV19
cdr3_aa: CASSIEGRENTEAFF

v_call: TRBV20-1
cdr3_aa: CSATGRGETQYF

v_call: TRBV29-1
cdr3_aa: CSVTIAGRRDTQYF

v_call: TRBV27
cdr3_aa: CASSSGSYTGELFF

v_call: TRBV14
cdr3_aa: CASSRKGWATDTQYF

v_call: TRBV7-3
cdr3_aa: CASSLSNGKSGNTIYF

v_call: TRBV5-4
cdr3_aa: CASSGGGTAFYNEQFF

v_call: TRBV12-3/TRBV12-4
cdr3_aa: CASRKDLRNTEAFF

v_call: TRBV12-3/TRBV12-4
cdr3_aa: CASSFRTGGSQHF

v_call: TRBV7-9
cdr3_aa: CASSLTRTGGTNGYTF

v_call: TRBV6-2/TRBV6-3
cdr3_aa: CASSYSSGMNTEAFF

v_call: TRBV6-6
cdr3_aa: CASSYNQETQYF

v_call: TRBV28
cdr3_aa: CASSSLTGGYSNQPQHF

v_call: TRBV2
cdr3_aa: CASSEGQGPNYGYTF

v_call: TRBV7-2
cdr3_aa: CASSPISQPQHF

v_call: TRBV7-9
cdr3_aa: CASSLGAGGEQPQHF

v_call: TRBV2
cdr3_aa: CASSLFDGYNQPQHF

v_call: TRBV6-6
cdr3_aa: CASSYSGQGPGNTIYF

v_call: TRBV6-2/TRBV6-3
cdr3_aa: CASKRTGVNYGYTF

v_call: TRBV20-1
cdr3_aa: CGALVTLNQPQHF

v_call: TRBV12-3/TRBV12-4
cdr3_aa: CASRRNGDTGELFF

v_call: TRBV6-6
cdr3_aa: CASSYGSGDCGYTF

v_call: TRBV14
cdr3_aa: CASSQVPRGGGQPQHF